Listed below are T cell receptor beta chains from one sample, sequenced in a study of cytomegalovirus exposure and HLA in healthy donors. Generated by immunoSEQ multiplex PCR, the TCRdb table keeps only in-frame clones and is missing some. The table shows some 46,000 clones, with about 90% occurring only once. Sequencing was carried out using PBMCs. These TCRs come from a young man in good health and CMV-seronegative. Both conserved end residues are part of each CDR3. Each record gives: D gene, clone size, J gene, V gene, CDR3 DNA, CDR3 protein. A D gene is named only where the DNA matches it firmly. Clone size is stated in some rows and not others, as once, few, many or a class when expanded.

>.|.|TRBJ1-1|TRBV4-1
TGCGCCAGCAGCCAAATCGCAGGTCAGGCTGAAGCTTTCTTT
CASSQIAGQAEAFF
>.|.|TRBJ1-5|TRBV18
TGTGCCAGCTCACCCCGACGACAGGATAGCAATCAGCCCCAGCATTTT
CASSPRRQDSNQPQHF
>.|.|TRBJ2-7|TRBV6-5
TGTGCCAGCAGTTATTTCCAGACCTACGAGCAGTACTTC
CASSYFQTYEQYF
>TRBD2|few|TRBJ2-4|TRBV14
TGTGCCAGCAGCCCGTCAGCGGGGTTCCAAGCCAAAAACATTCAGTACTTC
CASSPSAGFQAKNIQYF
>.|once|TRBJ2-3|TRBV18
TGTGCCAGCTCACCATCAGGTCGCACAGATACGCAGTATTTT
CASSPSGRTDTQYF
>.|.|TRBJ2-6|TRBV27
TGTGCCAGCAGTTTCTCGAGACTTCTCTCTGGGGCCAACGTCCTGACTTTC
CASSFSRLLSGANVLTF
>.|once|TRBJ1-5|TRBV15
TGTGCCACCAGCAGAGATAAAGACAGAGGAAGCAATCAGCCCCAGCATTTT
CATSRDKDRGSNQPQHF
>TRBD1|.|TRBJ2-3|TRBV25-1
TGTGCCAGCAGTGGCCGGGACAGGGGGCCAGATACGCAGTATTTT
CASSGRDRGPDTQYF
>TRBD1|.|TRBJ2-7|TRBV9
TGTGCCAGCAGCCCGCTGGTGACAGGGAGCTCCTACGAGCAGTACTTC
CASSPLVTGSSYEQYF
>TRBD1|.|TRBJ1-3|TRBV5-1
TGCGCCAGCAGCGGGACAGGGAACTCTGGAAACACCATATATTTT
CASSGTGNSGNTIYF
>TRBD2|.|TRBJ2-2|TRBV19
TGTGCCAGTAGTACCCGACTAGCGAGCACCGGGGAGCTGTTTTTT
CASSTRLASTGELFF
>TRBD1|.|TRBJ1-3|TRBV7-8
TGTGCCAGCAGCTCAGACCGGACAGGGATAGAGGAAAACACCATATATTTT
CASSSDRTGIEENTIYF
>.|.|TRBJ2-4|TRBV4-3
TGCGCCAGCAGCCAAGGTGCCGGTTCTGGCATTCAGTACTTC
CASSQGAGSGIQYF
>.|.|TRBJ1-1|TRBV5-1
TGCGCCAGCAGCTTCGACGGGGGAGGGGACACTGAAGCTTTCTTT
CASSFDGGGDTEAFF
>TRBD1|.|TRBJ2-1|TRBV6-4
TGTGCCAGCAGTGACGGGACAGGGGGCAATGAGCAGTTCTTC
CASSDGTGGNEQFF
>.|.|TRBJ1-1|TRBV28
TGTGCCAGCAGTCCCGGGACAAACACTGAAGCTTTCTTT
CASSPGTNTEAFF
>.|.|TRBJ1-3|TRBV19
TGTGCCAGTCATCCTAGGGGCAGGAACTCTGGAAACACCATATATTTT
CASHPRGRNSGNTIYF
>.|.|TRBJ2-5|TRBV6-1
TGTGCCAGCAGTGAACTCTGGCGGGAGACCCAGTACTTC
CASSELWRETQYF
>.|.|TRBJ2-7|TRBV7-8
TGTGCCAGCAGCTTAGGTCTCTCCTACGAGCAGTACTTC
CASSLGLSYEQYF
>.|.|TRBJ1-1|TRBV9
TGTGCCAGCAGCGTAGGTGCCTACCCCCCAGCTTTCTTT
CASSVGAYPPAFF
>TRBD2|once|TRBJ2-5|TRBV14
TGTGCCAGCAGCCCACAGGCTAGCGGGTGGCAAGAGACCCAGTACTTC
CASSPQASGWQETQYF
>.|.|TRBJ2-3|TRBV6-6
TGTGCCAGCAGTTATCAGGGATCTAGCACAGATACGCAGTATTTT
CASSYQGSSTDTQYF
>.|.|TRBJ2-7|TRBV5-1
TGCGCCAGCAGCAGACCTCGGGACATTGACACCTACGAGCAGTACTTC
CASSRPRDIDTYEQYF
>.|.|TRBJ2-2|TRBV5-4
TGTGCCAGCAGCTTGGCGAGGGGACAGAACACCGGGGAGCTGTTTTTT
CASSLARGQNTGELFF
>TRBD2|many|TRBJ2-2|TRBV9
TGTGCCAGCAGCGTAGATCCTAGCGGGGTTCACACCGGGGAGCTGTTTTTT
CASSVDPSGVHTGELFF
>.|.|TRBJ2-2|TRBV19
TGTGCCAGTAGCTACCGACAGAACACCGGGGAGCTGTTTTTT
CASSYRQNTGELFF
>.|.|TRBJ1-4|TRBV28
TGTGCCAGCAGTTTCCCACGGGGGGGGGCCATTGAAAAACTGTTTTTT
CASSFPRGGAIEKLFF
>.|.|TRBJ1-1|TRBV5-6
TGTGCCAGCACCGGACAGCCGAACACTGAAGCTTTCTTT
CASTGQPNTEAFF
>TRBD2|.|TRBJ2-5|TRBV5-1
TGCGCCAGCAGCCCCACTAGCGGGGGGACCTCGGGATATGGAGAGACCCAGTACTTC
CASSPTSGGTSGYGETQYF
>TRBD1|.|TRBJ1-2|TRBV5-4
TGTGCCAGCAGCTTAACAGGGGGAAATGGCTACACCTTC
CASSLTGGNGYTF
>.|.|TRBJ2-5|TRBV13
TGTGCCAGCAGCGCCTTCTCCCGGGAGACCCAGTACTTC
CASSAFSRETQYF
>.|.|TRBJ1-2|TRBV5-1
TGCGCCAGCAGCAATTGGGCCCAGGGGAACTATGGCTACACCTTC
CASSNWAQGNYGYTF
>TRBD1|.|TRBJ1-1|TRBV7-2
TGTGCCAGCAGCTTAGTTGGGGGACAGGGAGGCACTGAAGCTTTCTTT
CASSLVGGQGGTEAFF
>TRBD2|.|TRBJ2-3|TRBV4-3
TGCGCCAGCAGCCAAGATTGGAGCGGGGGGGCCTTGGATACGCAGTATTTT
CASSQDWSGGALDTQYF
>TRBD1|.|TRBJ1-1|TRBV12-5
TGTGCTAGTGGTTTCTCCGGACAGGGGTGGACTGAAGCTTTCTTT
CASGFSGQGWTEAFF
>TRBD2|.|TRBJ2-1|TRBV11-2
TGTGCCAGCAGCTGGTCTAGCGGGGAAGGGAATGAGCAGTTCTTC
CASSWSSGEGNEQFF
>.|.|TRBJ1-2|TRBV7-2
TGTGCCAGCAGCACCGGACAGTCAGTTGGCTACACCTTC
CASSTGQSVGYTF
>.|.|TRBJ1-5|TRBV7-8
TGTGCCAGCAGCTTTAGGACTCAACACAATCAGCCCCAGCATTTT
CASSFRTQHNQPQHF
>.|.|TRBJ2-7|TRBV11-1
TGTGCCAGCAGCTTTCAACGGTCTTCCTACGAGCAGTACTTC
CASSFQRSSYEQYF
>.|.|TRBJ2-7|TRBV5-4
TGTGCCAGCAGCACGGACAGCTACGAGCAGTACTTC
CASSTDSYEQYF
>.|.|TRBJ2-2|TRBV18
TGTGCCAGCTCACCGAACGCAGTAATCACCGGGGAGCTGTTTTTT
CASSPNAVITGELFF
>.|.|TRBJ2-7|TRBV5-5
TGTGCCAGCAGCTTGGCCCAGGAGGGAGACGAGCAGTACTTC
CASSLAQEGDEQYF
>.|.|TRBJ2-1|TRBV21-1
TGTGCCAGCAGCCCGGGGACTAGCGGGGGCCAGGGCAATGAGCAGTTCTTC
CASSPGTSGGQGNEQFF
>TRBD1|.|TRBJ2-3|TRBV10-3
TGTGCCATCAGCAAGGACAGGTTTCTTAATACGCAGTATTTT
CAISKDRFLNTQYF
>.|once|TRBJ2-3|TRBV10-3
TGTGCCATCAGAGGGGGGGTGGACACAGATACGCAGTATTTT
CAIRGGVDTDTQYF